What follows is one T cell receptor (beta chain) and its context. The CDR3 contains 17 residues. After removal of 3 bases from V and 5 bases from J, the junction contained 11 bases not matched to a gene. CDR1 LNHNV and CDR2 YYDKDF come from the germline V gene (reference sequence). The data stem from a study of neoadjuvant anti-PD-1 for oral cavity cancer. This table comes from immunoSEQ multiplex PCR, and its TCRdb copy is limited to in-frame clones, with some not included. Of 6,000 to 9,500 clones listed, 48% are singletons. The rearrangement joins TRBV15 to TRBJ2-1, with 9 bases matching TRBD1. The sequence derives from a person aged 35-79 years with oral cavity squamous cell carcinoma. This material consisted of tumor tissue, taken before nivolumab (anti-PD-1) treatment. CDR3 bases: TGTGCCACCAGCAGGGGGGCCGGGACAGGGTACAACAATGAGCAGTTCTTC. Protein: CATSRGAGTGYNNEQFF.